Listed here are 13 T cell receptor beta chains from one sample, sequenced in a study of a mutant IDH1 vaccine in newly diagnosed glioma. Time point here: week 5, during vaccination. Doses consisted of 300 ug of mutant IDH1 20-mer peptide each, paired with topical imiquimod. Assay used: immunoSEQ multiplex PCR; TCRdb lists only in-frame clones, some missing. The table includes 25,000 to 35,000 clones, around 92% detected once. For these TCRs, the target antigens are not known. The material sequenced was PBMCs, taken from a glioma patient whose treatment included an IDH1 peptide vaccine. Every receptor here comes from a man younger than 35 with glioma.

V usage is TRBV6-6 and J usage is TRBJ1-1, with D perhaps matching TRBD1 (5 bases). CDR1 is MNHNY and CDR2 is SVGAGI in the germline V gene (reference sequence). V was pared by 8 bases and J by 0 bases, with 19 bases between. The CDR3 spans 16 residues. The CDR3 loop is CASFRGGGFMNTEAFF. CDR3 bases: TGTGCCAGCTTTCGGGGGGGAGGATTCATGAACACTGAAGCTTTCTTT.

The chain couples TRBV7-8 to TRBJ2-3; 8 bases are a match to TRBD2. J gave up 9 bases and V 4 bases, and 15 bases lay outside the gene matches. Per germline, CDR1 SGHVS and CDR2 FQNEAQ. This CDR3 comprises 16 residues. In nucleotides, the CDR3 is TGTGCCAGCAGCTCGCGGGCGGGAGGTCGCGTGAGGACGCAGTATTTT. It is translated as CASSSRAGGRVRTQYF.

The chain carries TRBV6-5 and TRBJ1-2, with D unresolved. In germline, CDR1 is MNHEY, CDR2 SVGAGI. V was pared by 2 bases and J by 6 bases, with 16 bases between. CDR3 length equals 15 residues. This CDR3 is CASSYGPWGRDGYTF. In nucleotides, the CDR3 is TGTGCCAGCAGTTACGGCCCCTGGGGTAGGGATGGCTACACCTTC.

V and J are TRBV9 and TRBJ2-7, with 8 positions matching TRBD1. From germline, CDR1 is SGDLS and CDR2 YYNGEE. The CDR3 consists of 13 residues. The ends lost 3 bases at V and 9 bases at J; junction bases unmatched: 8. The CDR3 bases are TGTGCCAGCAGCGCTTCAGGACAGGGCTGGCAGTACTTC. This gives the protein CASSASGQGWQYF.

This chain joins TRBV5-8 and TRBJ1-2, with D maybe TRBD1 (5 bases). This CDR3 contains 13 residues. CDR1 and CDR2 from the germline V gene are SGHTS and YDEGEE. V lost 4 bases and J 4 bases, leaving 11 bases between the germline ends. The CDR3 DNA sequence: TGTGCCAGCAGCCTGGGACTGCGCTATGGCTACACCTTC. Its translation: CASSLGLRYGYTF.

The gene calls are TRBV7-9 and TRBJ1-2; tentatively, D is TRBD1 (6 bases). Trimming left V 1 base short and J 0 bases short, with 9 bases between. The CDR3 spans 15 residues. Germline loops: CDR1 SEHNR, CDR2 FQNEAQ (reference sequence). CDR3 protein: CASSLGGASNYGYTF. The CDR3 bases are TGTGCCAGCAGCTTAGGGGGGGCGTCTAACTATGGCTACACCTTC.

The count of this clone is one. The CDR3 bases are TGTGCCAGCAGTGAATTGGGTTCACCCCTCCACTTT. This encodes CASSELGSPLHF. The genes are TRBV25-1 and TRBJ1-6; no clear D. The CDR3 has 12 amino acids. CDR1 is MGHDK, CDR2 SYGVNS, per germline. Trimming took 1 base from V and 9 from J, leaving 4 bases between them. Combining the CDR3 with reference TRBV25-1 and TRBJ1-6 gives the whole variable domain EADIYQTPRYLVIGTGKKITLECSQTMGHDKMYWYQQDPGMELHLIHYSYGVNSTEKGDLSSESTVSRIRTEHFPLTLESARPSHTSQYLCASSELGSPLHFGNGTRLTVT.

This clone was seen a single time. J is TRBJ1-1 and V is TRBV6-7, with D perhaps TRBD1 (6 bases). TRBV6-7 is reported as an ORF; its role is uncertain. V gave up 4 bases and J gave up 3 bases, with 15 bases separating them. The CDR3 consists of 15 residues. The CDR3 DNA follows: TGTGCCAGCAGTTGTCGCGGACAGCTACACACTGAAGCTTTCTTT. Its protein product is CASSCRGQLHTEAFF.

The CDR3 sequence is CATSNGPPYEQYF. The CDR3, as DNA: TGTGCCACCAGCAATGGACCCCCCTACGAGCAGTACTTC. The rearrangement uses TRBV15 and TRBJ2-7; D call uncertain. Germline-derived CDR1 and CDR2 are LNHNV and YYDKDF (reference sequence). This CDR3 spans 13 amino acids. Deletions cut 4 bases from V and 2 bases from J, with 9 bases between. Looking up the rest from reference TRBV15 and TRBJ2-7 gives the full variable domain: DAMVIQNPRYQVTQFGKPVTLSCSQTLNHNVMYWYQQKSSQAPKLLFHYYDKDFNNEADTPDNFQSRRPNTSFCFLDIRSPGLGDTAMYLCATSNGPPYEQYFGPGTRLTVT.

The sample holds a few counts of this clone. The CDR3 DNA follows: TGTGCCAGTACTATCGGCTTGAACACTGAAGCTTTCTTT. It encodes CASTIGLNTEAFF. The genes are TRBV19 and TRBJ1-1; D is undetermined. The V gene lost 7 bases and the J gene lost 0 bases, with 9 bases spanning the gap. This CDR3 region has 13 residues. CDR1 is LNHDA and CDR2 is SQIVND in the germline V gene (reference sequence).

The V and J genes are TRBV10-3 and TRBJ2-1; D uncertain. The CDR3 covers 15 residues. The germline CDR1 and CDR2 sequences are ENHRY and SYGVKD. Deletions cut 6 bases from V and 1 base from J, with 13 bases between. DNA of the CDR3: TGTGCCATCAGGAAGACGACTGATTCCTACAATGAGCAGTTCTTC. It encodes CAIRKTTDSYNEQFF.

This chain links TRBV6-6 with TRBJ1-5; 11 bases are a match to TRBD1. CDR3 size: 14 residues. J gave up 7 bases and V 2 bases, and 1 base lay outside the gene matches. The germline V gene has CDR1 MNHNY and CDR2 SVGAGI (reference sequence). The CDR3 coding sequence is TGTGCCAGCAGTTACCGGGACAGGGGGCAGCCCCAGCATTTT. Its protein product is CASSYRDRGQPQHF.

V gene TRBV28 combines with J gene TRBJ1-6; D might be TRBD1 (5 bases). Trimming took 3 bases from V and 2 from J, leaving 8 bases between them. CDR1 and CDR2 from the germline V gene are MDHEN and SYDVKM. CDR3 length: 15 amino acids. CDR3 in DNA: TGTGCCAGCAGTTTCAGGGTCCCCTATAATTCACCCCTCCACTTT. It yields the protein CASSFRVPYNSPLHF. Combining the CDR3 with reference TRBV28 and TRBJ1-6 gives the whole variable domain DVKVTQSSRYLVKRTGEKVFLECVQDMDHENMFWYRQDPGLGLRLIYFSYDVKMKEKGDIPEGYSVSREKKERFSLILESASTNQTSMYLCASSFRVPYNSPLHFGNGTRLTVT.